Listed here are 30 T cell receptor beta chains from one sample, sequenced in a study of CD8 T cells in ankylosing spondylitis. MiXCR, applied by TCRdb to the 5' RACE reads, yields one record per CDR3 protein. The data contain some 120,000 distinct CDR3 sequences, roughly 15% of them singletons. Sequencing was done on a sample of blood, either unsorted or a sorted T cell fraction (not recorded which). The receptor source for this set is a female donor with ankylosing spondylitis or in good health (not recorded which).

This clonotype has just a few counts. V and J are TRBV6-1 and TRBJ2-7, with a tentative D call TRBD1 (6 bases). This CDR3 spans 14 amino acids. Per germline, CDR1 MNHNS and CDR2 SASEGT. Trimming removed 5 bases at V and 3 bases at J, with 14 bases between. The CDR3 DNA follows: TGTGCCAGCAGTCTCACGACAGGACGCTACGAGCAGTACTTC. Its protein product is CASSLTTGRYEQYF.

About this clonotype itself: This may arise from a read error, as a much more abundant clone is one base away. The CDR3 DNA sequence: TGCGCCCGCAGCCCTTACAGGGAGTTGGACACTGAAGCTTTCTTT. It yields the protein CARSPYRELDTEAFF. V and J are TRBV5-1 and TRBJ1-1, with D maybe TRBD1 (6 bases). In germline, CDR1 is SGHRS, CDR2 YFSETQ. CDR3 length equals 15 residues.

This clonotype came up many times. CDR3 loop: CSARDLGAHTGELFF. The DNA for the CDR3 is TGCAGTGCTAGAGATCTAGGAGCGCACACCGGGGAGCTGTTTTTT. V usage is TRBV20-1 and J usage is TRBJ2-2; the D is unclear. V lost 0 bases to trimming and J lost 3 bases, with 11 bases between them. The CDR3 is 15 amino acids. Germline V gene sequence: CDR1 DFQATT, CDR2 SNEGSKA (reference sequence).

This clonotype was counted at least ten times. The rearrangement links TRBV14 to TRBJ1-6; no reliable D call. The ends were cut back, 1 base at V and 7 bases at J, with 8 bases in the middle. The CDR3 is made up of 14 amino acids. Germline V CDR1 and CDR2: SGHDN, FVKESK. This CDR3 is CASSQGVGNSPLHF. The CDR3 nucleotides read TGTGCCAGCAGCCAAGGAGTCGGCAATTCACCCCTCCACTTT.

The chain carries TRBV2 and TRBJ1-3; 11 bases line up with TRBD1. Germline V gene sequence: CDR1 SNHLY, CDR2 FYNNEI. The ends lost 8 bases at V and 1 base at J; junction bases unmatched: 1. There are 14 residues in the CDR3. CDR3 protein: CASGQGASGNTIYF. DNA for the CDR3: TGTGCCAGCGGACAGGGGGCGTCTGGAAACACCATATATTTT.

This clonotype came up many times. This CDR3 reads CASSQEMVFTEAFF. The DNA for the CDR3 is TGTGCCAGCAGCCAAGAGATGGTGTTCACTGAAGCTTTCTTT. The J gene is TRBJ1-1, the V gene TRBV3-1; unclear D gene. Germline V gene sequence: CDR1 LGHDT, CDR2 YNNKEL (reference sequence). The length of the CDR3 is 14 residues. The V end was cut by 0 bases, the J end by 4 bases, with 9 bases between.

This clonotype was detected a few times. V gene TRBV21-1 combines with J gene TRBJ2-7; the table names TRBD1, a call not compared with the DNA. TRBV21-1 represents a pseudogene. The CDR3 extends over 16 amino acids. This CDR3 is CASSWTGGRRFHEQYF. CDR3 coding DNA: TGTGCCAGCAGCTGGACAGGGGGCCGAAGATTCCACGAGCAGTACTTC.

This clonotype was observed many times. CDR3 amino acids: CASSPRVPDTQYF. In nucleotides, the CDR3 is TGTGCCAGCAGCCCCAGGGTCCCAGATACGCAGTATTTT. The genes are TRBV7-9 and TRBJ2-3; D perhaps matches TRBD1 (5 bases). Trimming pared 5 bases from V and 4 bases from J, leaving 10 bases between. The length of the CDR3 is 13 residues. The germline CDR1 and CDR2 sequences are SEHNR and FQNEAQ (reference sequence).

This clonotype has a count of ten or more. The chain joins TRBV5-1 to TRBJ2-6; D remains unclear. V was shortened by 5 bases and J by 1 base, with 10 bases between the two germline ends. Germline V gene lookup returns CDR1 SGHRS and CDR2 YFSETQ. This CDR3 has 15 amino acids. The CDR3 region is CASRSGQSGANVLTF. The CDR3 DNA reads TGCGCCAGCAGATCCGGCCAATCTGGGGCCAACGTCCTGACTTTC.

This clonotype showed up many times. This chain uses TRBV12-3 or TRBV12-4 with TRBJ2-7; TRBD1 might be the D (6 bases). V shed 0 bases and J shed 7 bases, with 19 bases lying between them. This CDR3 is 16 amino acids long. The CDR3 DNA reads TGTGCCAGCAGTTTAGCGCAGACAGGTTTTTCACGGGAGCAGTACTTC. It yields the protein CASSLAQTGFSREQYF.

The rearrangement uses TRBV12-3 or TRBV12-4 and TRBJ2-7; the match to TRBD2 covers 8 bases. V lost 5 bases, J lost 0 bases, and 6 bases stayed unmatched. CDR3 length: 15 residues. The CDR3 DNA is TGTGCCAGCAGTCGAGCGGGGGAGATCTCCTACGAGCAGTACTTC. Amino acid sequence: CASSRAGEISYEQYF.

At least ten counts were recorded for this clonotype. The V call is TRBV6-1, the J call TRBJ1-1; D ambiguous. The V gene lost 1 base and the J gene lost 6 bases, with 15 bases spanning the gap. The length of the CDR3 is 15 residues. Germline V lookup: CDR1 MNHNS, CDR2 SASEGT. The CDR3 sequence: CASSEVIRREAEAFF. DNA of the CDR3: TGTGCCAGCAGTGAAGTTATCAGGAGGGAAGCTGAAGCTTTCTTT.

This clonotype was seen many times. The V and J genes are TRBV20-1 and TRBJ2-5; D is unclear. Germline V CDR1 and CDR2: DFQATT, SNEGSKA (reference sequence). Between the trimmed V and J ends, which lost 3 bases and 5 bases, there was a span of 19 bases. This CDR3 spans 15 amino acids. In DNA form, the CDR3 reads TGCAGTGCTAGCCGTACTTTGGGCCCTGGGGAGACCCAGTACTTC. This sequence encodes CSASRTLGPGETQYF.

The rearrangement uses TRBV5-1 and TRBJ2-7, with 7 bases fitting TRBD2. This CDR3 is 16 amino acids long. CDR1 SGHRS and CDR2 YFSETQ come from the germline V gene. V gave up 0 bases and J gave up 2 bases; unmatched junction bases: 8. The CDR3 loop is CASSLAEAGYPYEQYF. The CDR3, as DNA: TGCGCCAGCAGCTTGGCCGAAGCGGGATACCCCTACGAGCAGTACTTC.

The chain uses TRBV20-1 and TRBJ1-1; D is unclear. V dropped 6 bases and J dropped 5 bases, with 7 bases sitting between them. CDR3 length equals 10 residues. The germline V gene has CDR1 DFQATT and CDR2 SNEGSKA (reference sequence). In DNA, the CDR3 is TGCAGTGCCTCGGGAACTGAAGCTTTCTTT. Translating gives CSASGTEAFF.

This clonotype was seen at least ten times. The chain couples TRBV3-1 to TRBJ2-7, with 11 bases identical to TRBD1. Per germline, CDR1 LGHDT and CDR2 YNNKEL (reference sequence). The CDR3 runs 15 residues. Trimming took 3 bases from V and 3 from J; bases not matched to a gene: 4. This chain's CDR3 is CASSHLGTGGYEQYF. DNA for the CDR3: TGTGCCAGCAGCCATTTAGGGACAGGGGGCTACGAGCAGTACTTC.

This clonotype was seen repeatedly, ten times or more. V usage is TRBV29-1 and J usage is TRBJ2-3; TRBD2 matches at 8 bases. Germline CDR1 and CDR2: SQVTM and ANQGSEA. This CDR3 is built from 14 residues. Trimming at V came to 5 bases and at J to 2 bases, leaving 6 bases not matched to a gene. The CDR3 DNA sequence: TGCAGCGTTTCCGGGAGGGTCGCCACAGATACGCAGTATTTT. Protein product: CSVSGRVATDTQYF.

This clonotype was counted at least ten times. This chain connects TRBV12-3 or TRBV12-4 to TRBJ2-1; D possibly corresponds to TRBD2 (6 bases). The CDR3 consists of 17 residues. V was shortened by 4 bases and J by 4 bases, with 20 bases between the two germline ends. CDR3 DNA sequence: TGTGCCAGCAGTTCTGACAGTCGAACCGGGACTTACAATGAGCAGTTCTTC. It yields the protein CASSSDSRTGTYNEQFF.

The V gene is TRBV27, the J gene TRBJ2-1; D perhaps matches TRBD2 (7 bases). The V end lost 5 bases, the J end lost 8 bases, and 19 bases lay between the germline ends. The CDR3 contains 15 residues. Germline assignment: CDR1 MNHEY and CDR2 SMNVEV (reference sequence). DNA for the CDR3: TGTGCCAGCAGTCCTTGGGGGGGCGGGAGCGATGAGCAGTTCTTC. Translation gives CASSPWGGGSDEQFF.

The chain joins TRBV18 to TRBJ2-2; D gene unclear. Germline values: CDR1 KGHSH, CDR2 LQKENI. This CDR3 has 15 residues. Trimming removed 0 bases at V and 1 base at J, with 6 bases between. CDR3 bases: TGTGCCAGCTCACCACCTTCACAGAACACCGGGGAGCTGTTTTTT. Translated, it gives CASSPPSQNTGELFF.

This clonotype was recorded many times. The chain combines TRBV6-1 with TRBJ1-5, with D tentatively TRBD1 (5 bases). Germline V CDR1 and CDR2: MNHNS, SASEGT. The CDR3 is 13 residues long. V was clipped by 4 bases and J by 5 bases, with 9 bases between them. CDR3 nucleotide sequence: TGTGCCAGCAGTGGAGCGGGGGATCAGCCCCAGCATTTT. Its protein product is CASSGAGDQPQHF.

The gene calls are TRBV5-1 and TRBJ1-2; possible D gene TRBD1, 6 bases. CDR3 length equals 15 residues. CDR1 is SGHRS, CDR2 YFSETQ, per germline. Trimming cost V 10 bases and J 4 bases, with 23 bases left between them. CDR3 bases: TGCGCCCTCAGGGGAAGGACAGCGACATCCTATGGCTACACCTTC. Encoded protein: CALRGRTATSYGYTF.

J is TRBJ2-1 and V is TRBV7-2, with D uncertain. The CDR3 has 14 residues. The germline CDR1 and CDR2 sequences are SGHTA and FQGNSA. V was clipped by 4 bases and J by 7 bases, with 14 bases between them. CDR3 sequence: CASSSASASNEQFF. DNA of the CDR3: TGTGCCAGCAGCTCCGCAAGCGCCTCGAATGAGCAGTTCTTC.

This clonotype was found many times. The chain has TRBV10-3 and TRBJ1-6; D unclear. Germline CDR1 and CDR2: ENHRY and SYGVKD. The V end lost 3 bases, the J end lost 0 bases, and 9 bases lay between the germline ends. The CDR3 totals 16 residues. CDR3 coding DNA: TGTGCCATCAGTGACCCCGGGAGCTCCTATAATTCACCCCTCCACTTT. Protein: CAISDPGSSYNSPLHF.

The chain combines TRBV6-5 with TRBJ1-4; D call uncertain. The CDR3 contains 16 residues. Germline lookup yields CDR1 MNHEY and CDR2 SVGAGI. V shed 2 bases and J shed 7 bases, with 17 bases lying between them. The CDR3 nucleotides read TGTGCCAGCAGTTACGGCGGGTTGCAACTAGGTGAAAAACTGTTTTTT. It specifies CASSYGGLQLGEKLFF.

The CDR3 sequence: CASSLDRSWMDYTF. CDR3 DNA sequence: TGCGCCAGCAGCTTGGACAGGTCCTGGATGGACTACACCTTC. The chain is built from TRBV5-1 and TRBJ1-2; D is perhaps TRBD1 (5 bases). This CDR3 contains 14 residues. Germline values: CDR1 SGHRS, CDR2 YFSETQ. V was clipped by 0 bases and J by 10 bases, with 16 bases between them.

V is TRBV11-3 and J is TRBJ1-3, with D possibly TRBD1 on 5 matching bases. Germline assignment: CDR1 SGHNT and CDR2 YENEEA. Trimming took 3 bases from V and 2 from J, leaving 11 bases between them. This CDR3 is built from 15 residues. The DNA of the CDR3 is TGTGCCAGCAGCTTCGGGACTGATCCTGGAAACACCATATATTTT. Translation gives CASSFGTDPGNTIYF. The complete variable domain, with remaining parts taken from reference TRBV11-3 and TRBJ1-3, reads EAGVVQSPRYKIIEKKQPVAFWCNPISGHNTLYWYLQNLGQGPELLIRYENEEAVDDSQLPKDRFSAERLKGVDSTLKIQPAELGDSAVYLCASSFGTDPGNTIYFGEGSWLTVV.

The chain uses TRBV5-5 and TRBJ2-2, with D perhaps matching TRBD1 (6 bases). The CDR3 has 14 amino acids. Germline V gives CDR1 SGHKS, CDR2 YYEKEE (reference sequence). Trimming removed 4 bases from V and 2 bases from J, with 9 bases in between. Here the CDR3 reads CASSPTGNTGELFF. CDR3 sequence (DNA): TGTGCCAGCAGCCCGACAGGCAACACCGGGGAGCTGTTTTTT.

Concerning this clonotype: Possible read error: a much larger clone is one base away. The CDR3 DNA sequence: TGTGCCACCAGTGACCGTATAACTCAGGGCGGCTATGCCGGTTATGGCTACACCTTC. Translation gives CATSDRITQGGYAGYGYTF. The J gene is TRBJ1-2, the V gene TRBV24-1, with D perhaps matching TRBD1 (5 bases). Trimming took 4 bases from V and 5 from J, leaving 28 bases between them. Germline V CDR1 and CDR2: KGHDR, SFDVKD. The CDR3 contains 19 residues.

This chain links TRBV20-1 with TRBJ2-1; D is uncertain. The V gene lost 7 bases and the J gene lost 2 bases, with 9 bases spanning the gap. The CDR3 consists of 12 residues. The germline V gene has CDR1 DFQATT and CDR2 SNEGSKA (reference sequence). The CDR3 loop reads CSVSEPYNEQFF. CDR3 DNA: TGCAGTGTGTCAGAGCCCTACAATGAGCAGTTCTTC.